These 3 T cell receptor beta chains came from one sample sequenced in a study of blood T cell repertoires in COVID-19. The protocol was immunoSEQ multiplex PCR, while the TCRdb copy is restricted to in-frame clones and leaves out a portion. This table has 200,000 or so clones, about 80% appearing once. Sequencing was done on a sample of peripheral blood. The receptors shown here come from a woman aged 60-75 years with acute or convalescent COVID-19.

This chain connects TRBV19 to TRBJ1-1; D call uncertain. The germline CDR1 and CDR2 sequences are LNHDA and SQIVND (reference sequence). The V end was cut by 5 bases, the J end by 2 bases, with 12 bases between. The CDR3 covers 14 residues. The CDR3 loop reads CASSSQPRNTEAFF. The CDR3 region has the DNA TGTGCCAGTAGTTCACAACCTCGAAACACTGAAGCTTTCTTT.

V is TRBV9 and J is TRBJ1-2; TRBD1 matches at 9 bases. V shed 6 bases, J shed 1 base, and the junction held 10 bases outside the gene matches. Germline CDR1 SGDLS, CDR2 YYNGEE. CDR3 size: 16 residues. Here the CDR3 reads CASTGQGNPFNYGYTF. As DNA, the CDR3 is TGTGCCAGCACGGGACAGGGTAACCCTTTTAACTATGGCTACACCTTC.

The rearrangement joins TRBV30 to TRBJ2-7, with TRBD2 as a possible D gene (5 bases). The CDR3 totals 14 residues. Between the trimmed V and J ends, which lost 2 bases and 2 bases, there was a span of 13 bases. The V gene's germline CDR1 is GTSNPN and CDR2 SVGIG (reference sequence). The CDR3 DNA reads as TGTGCCTGGAGTTTAACCAGCGGTCCCTACGAGCAGTACTTC. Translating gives CAWSLTSGPYEQYF.